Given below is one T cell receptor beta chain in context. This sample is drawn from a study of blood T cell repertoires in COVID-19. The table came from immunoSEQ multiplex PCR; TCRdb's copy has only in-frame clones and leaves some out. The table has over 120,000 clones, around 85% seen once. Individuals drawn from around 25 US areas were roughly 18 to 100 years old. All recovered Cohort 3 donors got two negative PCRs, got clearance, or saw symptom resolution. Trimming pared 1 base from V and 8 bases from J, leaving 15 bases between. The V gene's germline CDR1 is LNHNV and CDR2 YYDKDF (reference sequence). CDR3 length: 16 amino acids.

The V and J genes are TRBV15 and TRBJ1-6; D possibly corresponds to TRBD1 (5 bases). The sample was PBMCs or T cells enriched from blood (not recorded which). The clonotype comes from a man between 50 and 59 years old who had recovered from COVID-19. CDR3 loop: CATSRGKGSVYSPLHF. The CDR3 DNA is TGTGCCACCAGCAGAGGAAAGGGGTCGGTTTATTCACCCCTCCACTTT.